The 13 T cell receptor beta chains below all came from one sample that was sequenced in a study of CD8+CD57+ T cells in acquired aplastic anemia (dated by TCRdb to 2016 to 2018). Instrument used: Illumina HiSeq 2000. Genomic DNA was used as template for profiling of TCR beta VDJ combinations and CDR3 sequences. In-frame beta chains were kept once TCRdb had trimmed the public reads at Q25 with fastp and called clones with MiXCR. Here each entry gathers all rows of one CDR3 protein and keeps the most common genes and DNA. Counted in this sample were roughly 160,000 distinct CDR3 sequences; 71% of them appeared once. The ten largest clones capture approximately 50% of the sample. Patients chosen for sequencing had shown expansion of CD8+CD57+ cells by flow cytometry. Sequencing was carried out using sorted CD4+, CD8+, or CD8+CD57+ T cells (not recorded which) from PBMCs. The source is a human donor with aplastic anemia.

Only a few counts were recorded for this clonotype. The chain is built from TRBV2 and TRBJ2-7; D is possibly TRBD2 (6 bases). The CDR3 runs 13 residues. Trimming removed 6 bases from V and 3 bases from J, with 12 bases in between. CDR1 and CDR2 (germline): SNHLY, FYNNEI. The CDR3 loop reads CASSGRENYEQYF. CDR3 in DNA: TGTGCCAGCAGCGGGAGAGAGAACTACGAGCAGTACTTC.

This clonotype occurred once. The CDR3 region is CASSSGQLHNYYGYTF. The DNA of the CDR3 is TGTGCCAGCAGCTCCGGACAGTTGCATAATTACTATGGCTACACCTTC. The chain carries TRBV7-9 and TRBJ1-2; D might be TRBD1 (6 bases). CDR1 and CDR2 (germline): SEHNR, FQNEAQ (reference sequence). This CDR3 has 16 residues. V lost 4 bases and J 3 bases, leaving 18 bases between the germline ends.

V usage is TRBV12-3 or TRBV12-4 and J usage is TRBJ1-2; the D is unclear. The CDR3 runs to 11 residues. Trimming took off 3 bases at V and 6 bases at J, with 5 bases between the two ends. Here the CDR3 DNA reads TGTGCCAGCAGTTTTTTGGATGGCTACACCTTC. Its protein is CASSFLDGYTF.

A single count supports this clonotype. The chain recombines TRBV7-2 with TRBJ2-7; D assignment may be TRBD1 or TRBD2 (5 bases each). V dropped 4 bases and J dropped 4 bases, with 17 bases sitting between them. Germline V lookup: CDR1 SGHTA, CDR2 FQGNSA. The CDR3 consists of 15 residues. The CDR3, as DNA: TGTGCCAGCAGCTCATCGGGACCTGGAAGTTACGAGCAGTACTTC. Its protein product is CASSSSGPGSYEQYF.

The rearrangement links TRBV9 to TRBJ2-1; D is perhaps TRBD2 (5 bases). Trimming left V 2 bases short and J 2 bases short, with 14 bases between. The CDR3 extends over 16 amino acids. The germline gives CDR1 SGDLS, CDR2 YYNGEE. This CDR3 is CASSVRRTGTYNEQFF. The DNA for the CDR3 is TGTGCCAGCAGCGTTCGTCGGACGGGGACCTACAATGAGCAGTTCTTC.

This clonotype was seen repeatedly, ten times or more. The gene calls are TRBV4-3 and TRBJ1-2; D remains unclear. Trimming cost V 1 base and J 4 bases, with 13 bases left between them. In germline, CDR1 is LGHNA, CDR2 YSLEER. This CDR3 has 15 residues. In DNA, the CDR3 is TGCGCCAGCAGCCAAGCTGCGTCCCCGGTCTATGGCTACACCTTC. It codes for CASSQAASPVYGYTF.

This clonotype was found many times. The CDR3 bases are TGCGCCAGCAGCTTGTCAGCCGGGACCTACACTGAAGCTTTCTTT. It yields the protein CASSLSAGTYTEAFF. The chain recombines TRBV5-1 with TRBJ1-1; the D gene is possibly TRBD1 (5 bases). From germline, CDR1 is SGHRS and CDR2 YFSETQ. This CDR3 comprises 15 residues. The ends were cut back, 1 base at V and 3 bases at J, with 13 bases in the middle.

The chain combines TRBV7-9 with TRBJ2-5; TRBD1 aligns across 11 bases. This CDR3 has 18 amino acids. The germline V gene encodes CDR1 SEHNR and CDR2 FQNEAQ (reference sequence). Unmatched junction bases numbered 14, after V lost 5 bases and J lost 3 bases. The CDR3 loop reads CASSDEDTRDRGKETQYF. The CDR3 DNA reads TGTGCCAGCAGCGATGAAGATACGCGGGACAGGGGGAAAGAGACCCAGTACTTC.

The rearrangement uses TRBV2 and TRBJ2-1, with 14 nucleotides matching TRBD2. Germline V gene sequence: CDR1 SNHLY, CDR2 FYNNEI. With 5 bases clipped from V and 8 bases from J, the junction kept 5 bases outside the gene matches. The CDR3 is made up of 15 amino acids. CDR3 DNA sequence: TGTGCCAGCAGTCCGACTAGCGGGGGGGCCTATGAGCAGTTCTTC. This translates into CASSPTSGGAYEQFF.

The genes are TRBV20-1 and TRBJ1-2; TRBD1 agrees at 9 bases. Germline loops: CDR1 DFQATT, CDR2 SNEGSKA (reference sequence). CDR3 length equals 14 residues. V gave up 1 base and J gave up 2 bases; unmatched junction bases: 2. Here the CDR3 reads CSARGGQGNYGYTF. The CDR3, as DNA: TGCAGTGCTAGAGGGGGACAGGGAAACTATGGCTACACCTTC.

V gene TRBV24-1 combines with J gene TRBJ2-1; the D gene is possibly TRBD2 (5 bases). Germline lookup yields CDR1 KGHDR and CDR2 SFDVKD. The germline V and J ends were trimmed by 1 base and 0 bases, with 9 bases remaining between them. This CDR3 has 16 amino acids. The CDR3 sequence is CATSDLAADSYNEQFF. For the CDR3, the DNA is TGTGCCACCAGTGATTTAGCGGCTGACTCCTACAATGAGCAGTTCTTC.

Written as DNA, the CDR3 is TGTGCCAGCAGCCAAGATTTGGGGACTAGCAGCTACGAGCAGTACTTC. This sequence encodes CASSQDLGTSSYEQYF. The V gene is TRBV4-2, the J gene TRBJ2-7, with TRBD2 matching over 9 bases. The germline V gene encodes CDR1 LGHNA and CDR2 YNFKEQ. V gave up 0 bases and J gave up 3 bases; unmatched junction bases: 6. This CDR3 region has 16 residues.

The chain couples TRBV5-1 to TRBJ2-2; 8 nucleotides match TRBD1. Germline trimming cut 2 bases from V and 1 base from J; bases unmatched to any gene: 4. This CDR3 is 16 amino acids long. Germline values: CDR1 SGHRS, CDR2 YFSETQ. The CDR3 DNA reads as TGCGCCAGCAGCTTTAGCGGACAGGGGAACACCGGGGAGCTGTTTTTT. It specifies CASSFSGQGNTGELFF.